These T cell receptor beta chains were read from a single sample in a study of blood T cells in healthy people across ages. TCRdb redid the calling of the 5' RACE reads with MiXCR, one entry per CDR3 protein. The sample carries 600,000 or so distinct CDR3 sequences, under 30% recorded once. Specimen: blood. Every receptor here comes from a woman older than 75 in good health. Each CDR3 is given with its conserved first and last residue. The D gene is left open where the match is weak. Size is stated for part of the rows, as once, few or many counts, or as a class when the clone is expanded.

clone_size: many; j_call: TRBJ1-2; v_call: TRBV6-1; d_call: TRBD1; cdr3_nt: TGTGCCAGCAGTGATAACAGGGGGCGCGATGGCTACACCTTC; cdr3_aa: CASSDNRGRDGYTF
clone_size: -; j_call: TRBJ2-3; v_call: TRBV6-2/TRBV6-3; d_call: TRBD1; cdr3_nt: TGTGCCAGCAGAAACAACCGGGACAGGGAGTCAGATACGCAGTATTTT; cdr3_aa: CASRNNRDRESDTQYF
clone_size: many; j_call: TRBJ2-1; v_call: TRBV10-3; d_call: TRBD2; cdr3_nt: TGTGCCATCTCCCTAGCGGGGGGGGACAATGAGCAGTTCTTC; cdr3_aa: CAISLAGGDNEQFF
clone_size: many; j_call: TRBJ2-1; v_call: TRBV10-3; d_call: -; cdr3_nt: TGTGCCATCAGTAGACAGCAGACCTACAATGAGCAGTTCTTC; cdr3_aa: CAISRQQTYNEQFF
clone_size: -; j_call: TRBJ2-1; v_call: TRBV9; d_call: -; cdr3_nt: TGTGCCAGCAGTCACAGGGGAGGTGAGCAGTTCTTC; cdr3_aa: CASSHRGGEQFF
clone_size: many; j_call: TRBJ1-5; v_call: TRBV21-1; d_call: -; cdr3_nt: TGTGCCAGCAGCAAACACGATCAGGGGTTTCAGCCCCAGCATTTT; cdr3_aa: CASSKHDQGFQPQHF
clone_size: many; j_call: TRBJ1-2; v_call: TRBV5-8; d_call: -; cdr3_nt: TGTGCCAGCAGCTTGGACGGGGAGATCTATGGCTACACCTTC; cdr3_aa: CASSLDGEIYGYTF
clone_size: -; j_call: TRBJ1-2; v_call: TRBV5-6; d_call: TRBD1; cdr3_nt: TGTGCCAGCAGCTGGGACAGGGAACTGAACTATGGCTACACCTTC; cdr3_aa: CASSWDRELNYGYTF
clone_size: -; j_call: TRBJ1-5; v_call: TRBV30; d_call: TRBD1; cdr3_nt: TGTGCCTGGGGTCCGGGGGGGACAGGGGTGAATCAGCCCCAGCATTTT; cdr3_aa: CAWGPGGTGVNQPQHF
clone_size: -; j_call: TRBJ1-5; v_call: TRBV4-2; d_call: TRBD1; cdr3_nt: TGTGCCAGCAGCCAAGTGGGGACAGGGGAAGGCAATCAGCCCCAGCATTTT; cdr3_aa: CASSQVGTGEGNQPQHF
clone_size: -; j_call: TRBJ1-4; v_call: TRBV4-2; d_call: -; cdr3_nt: TGTGCCAGCAGGAGGGGAACTAATGAAAAACTGTTTTTT; cdr3_aa: CASRRGTNEKLFF
clone_size: few; j_call: TRBJ2-2; v_call: TRBV9; d_call: -; cdr3_nt: TGTGCCAGCAGCGTAGGAAACGGGGCGAACACCGGGGAGCTGTTTTTT; cdr3_aa: CASSVGNGANTGELFF
clone_size: many; j_call: TRBJ1-2; v_call: TRBV6-1; d_call: -; cdr3_nt: TGTGCCAGCAGTGCAAATAACTATGGCTACACCTTC; cdr3_aa: CASSANNYGYTF
clone_size: -; j_call: TRBJ2-5; v_call: TRBV14; d_call: -; cdr3_nt: TGTGCCAGCAGCCAAAGACGAGCGCTGGATCGAGAGACCCAGTACTTC; cdr3_aa: CASSQRRALDRETQYF
clone_size: -; j_call: TRBJ2-7; v_call: TRBV3-1; d_call: -; cdr3_nt: TGTGCCAGCAGTTACGTCAGGGGTTCCCACGAGCAGTACTTC; cdr3_aa: CASSYVRGSHEQYF
clone_size: many; j_call: TRBJ2-3; v_call: TRBV7-8; d_call: TRBD2; cdr3_nt: TGTGCCAGCAGCCGCACAGCGGGGGTATCGGGGACGCAGTATTTT; cdr3_aa: CASSRTAGVSGTQYF
clone_size: -; j_call: TRBJ2-7; v_call: TRBV4-2; d_call: -; cdr3_nt: TGTGCCAGCAGCCCAAGGGTAGGTCAGTTCTCCTACAATGAGCAGTACTTC; cdr3_aa: CASSPRVGQFSYNEQYF
clone_size: -; j_call: TRBJ2-7; v_call: TRBV19; d_call: -; cdr3_nt: TGTGCCAGTAGTATGTGGGGGAGAGTTTCCTACGAGCAGTACTTC; cdr3_aa: CASSMWGRVSYEQYF
clone_size: few; j_call: TRBJ2-3; v_call: TRBV2; d_call: -; cdr3_nt: TGTGCCAGCAGGGGGGGGGGCGTGCAAACACACAGCCAGTATTTT; cdr3_aa: CASRGGGVQTHSQYF
clone_size: many; j_call: TRBJ2-3; v_call: TRBV11-2; d_call: TRBD1; cdr3_nt: TGTGCCAGCAGCTTACGCGTCCGGACAGGGGGACCAGATACGCAGTATTTT; cdr3_aa: CASSLRVRTGGPDTQYF
clone_size: -; j_call: TRBJ2-1; v_call: TRBV5-1; d_call: TRBD2; cdr3_nt: TGCGCCAGCGCCCCAGGGGCGGGGGGTTCCTACAATGAGCAGTTCTTC; cdr3_aa: CASAPGAGGSYNEQFF
clone_size: many; j_call: TRBJ2-5; v_call: TRBV7-9; d_call: -; cdr3_nt: TGTGCCAGCAGCTTAGCGGGCAGGGAAGAGACCCAGTACTTC; cdr3_aa: CASSLAGREETQYF
clone_size: -; j_call: TRBJ2-2; v_call: TRBV7-3; d_call: -; cdr3_nt: TGTGCCAGCAGCTTATCTATAGGGGGGCACGGGGAGCTGTTTTTT; cdr3_aa: CASSLSIGGHGELFF
clone_size: many; j_call: TRBJ1-4; v_call: TRBV20-1; d_call: -; cdr3_nt: TGCAGTGCTAGTGCTCTAGGGCGGCTTAATGAAAAACTGTTTTTT; cdr3_aa: CSASALGRLNEKLFF
clone_size: -; j_call: TRBJ2-7; v_call: TRBV30; d_call: -; cdr3_nt: TGTGCCTGGAGCGCAGGACGAACCTACGAGCAGTACTTC; cdr3_aa: CAWSAGRTYEQYF
clone_size: many; j_call: TRBJ1-1; v_call: TRBV28; d_call: -; cdr3_nt: TGTGCCAGCAGTTTAATCCGGACTGAAGCTTTCTTT; cdr3_aa: CASSLIRTEAFF
clone_size: many; j_call: TRBJ2-3; v_call: TRBV20-1; d_call: -; cdr3_nt: TGCAGTGCTAGAGCGAGGGCAGATACGCAGTATTTT; cdr3_aa: CSARARADTQYF
clone_size: few; j_call: TRBJ1-5; v_call: TRBV12-3/TRBV12-4; d_call: -; cdr3_nt: TGTGCCAGCAGTCTCGGGGGGCCCCAGCATTTT; cdr3_aa: CASSLGGPQHF
clone_size: few; j_call: TRBJ1-2; v_call: TRBV3-1; d_call: TRBD1; cdr3_nt: TGTGCCAGCAGCCAAGTCATTGGACAGGGGTTTAGTGGCTACACCTTC; cdr3_aa: CASSQVIGQGFSGYTF
clone_size: many; j_call: TRBJ2-7; v_call: TRBV6-6; d_call: -; cdr3_nt: TGTGCCAGCAGTGCCTCCGGGGCCTACGAGCAGTACTTC; cdr3_aa: CASSASGAYEQYF
clone_size: many; j_call: TRBJ2-7; v_call: TRBV10-3; d_call: -; cdr3_nt: TGTGCCATCAGAGAGGGGGTCAGCTCCTACGAGCAGTACTTC; cdr3_aa: CAIREGVSSYEQYF
clone_size: many; j_call: TRBJ1-1; v_call: TRBV6-5; d_call: -; cdr3_nt: TGTGCCAGCAGTTACCGTCAGGAGAACACTGAAGCTTTCTTT; cdr3_aa: CASSYRQENTEAFF
clone_size: many; j_call: TRBJ2-5; v_call: TRBV4-1; d_call: -; cdr3_nt: TGCGCCAGCAGCCAAGGCCAGGGACCACAAGAGACCCAGTACTTC; cdr3_aa: CASSQGQGPQETQYF
clone_size: many; j_call: TRBJ2-2; v_call: TRBV5-1; d_call: TRBD2; cdr3_nt: TGCGCCAGCAGGTTGACTAGCGGCACCGGGGAGCTGTTTTTT; cdr3_aa: CASRLTSGTGELFF
clone_size: many; j_call: TRBJ2-7; v_call: TRBV20-1; d_call: TRBD1; cdr3_nt: TGCAGTGCTAGTAACAGGGGGTCAACCTACGAGCAGTACTTC; cdr3_aa: CSASNRGSTYEQYF
clone_size: many; j_call: TRBJ2-3; v_call: TRBV20-1; d_call: TRBD2; cdr3_nt: TGCAGTGCCCCTCTTAGCGGGGGGCGCCATTCTAGCACAGATACGCAGTATTTT; cdr3_aa: CSAPLSGGRHSSTDTQYF
clone_size: few; j_call: TRBJ2-4; v_call: TRBV20-1; d_call: -; cdr3_nt: TGCAGTGCTAGAGGGGACTTAACCAAAAACATTCAGTACTTC; cdr3_aa: CSARGDLTKNIQYF